Sequencing of this T cell receptor beta chain was carried out in a study of T cell repertoires in cytomegalovirus infection. Study information: From public TCR beta signatures came an indication of both CMV infection and matching HLA type.

TCRdb reprocessed the reads via MiXCR and lists one record per CDR3 protein. The table records about 830,000 distinct CDR3 sequences, approximately 29% of them present only once. Study-wide results and caveats: HLA-C-restricted CMV-specific TCR beta clonotypes prevailed in the ex vivo response.

There are many counts of this clonotype. Its cognate antigen is unknown. The junction had 16 bases not matched to a gene; V was cut back by 5 bases and J by 12 bases. From germline, CDR1 is MNHEY and CDR2 SMNVEV (reference sequence). The CDR3 runs 14 residues. This receptor was obtained from a human donor in good health (CMV status not recorded). Some clones in this sample may be carry-over from other donors' samples. This chain uses TRBV27 with TRBJ2-7; 7 nucleotides agree with TRBD2. Sequencing was performed on cultured CD8+ T cells from PBMCs, taken from culture after CMV antigen stimulation. The CDR3 DNA is TGTGCCAGCAGTGCCCGCCCGACGCTGGGAGGGTGGTACTTC. This codes for CASSARPTLGGWYF.